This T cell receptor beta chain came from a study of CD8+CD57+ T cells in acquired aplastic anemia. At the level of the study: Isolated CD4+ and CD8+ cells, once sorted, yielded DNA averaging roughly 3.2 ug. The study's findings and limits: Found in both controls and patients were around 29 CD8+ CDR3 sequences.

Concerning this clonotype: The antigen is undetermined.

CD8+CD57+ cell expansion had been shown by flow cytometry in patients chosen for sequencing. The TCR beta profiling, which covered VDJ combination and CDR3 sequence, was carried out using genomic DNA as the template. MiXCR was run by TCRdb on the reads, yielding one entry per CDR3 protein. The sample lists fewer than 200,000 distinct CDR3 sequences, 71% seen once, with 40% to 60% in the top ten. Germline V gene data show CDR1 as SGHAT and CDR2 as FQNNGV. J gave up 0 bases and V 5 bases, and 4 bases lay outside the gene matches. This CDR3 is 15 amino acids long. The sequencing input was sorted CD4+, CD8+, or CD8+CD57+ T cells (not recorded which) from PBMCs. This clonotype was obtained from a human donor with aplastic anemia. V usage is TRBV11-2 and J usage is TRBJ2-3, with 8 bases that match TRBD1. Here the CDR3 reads CASSPGTGSTDTQYF. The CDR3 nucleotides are TGTGCCAGCAGCCCCGGGACAGGCAGCACAGATACGCAGTATTTT.